The 30 T cell receptor beta chains given below trace back to one sample, sequenced in a study of blood T cell repertoires in COVID-19. Generated by immunoSEQ multiplex PCR, the TCRdb table keeps only in-frame clones and is missing some. The sample has fewer than 400,000 clones; about 87% are singletons. Sequencing used peripheral blood. Receptors were obtained from a human donor in a cohort sampled during active COVID-19.

This chain uses TRBV10-3 with TRBJ1-5; possible D gene TRBD1, 6 bases. CDR1 ENHRY and CDR2 SYGVKD come from the germline V gene. Trimming took 3 bases from V and 2 from J, leaving 8 bases between them. CDR3 size: 14 residues. CDR3 nucleotide sequence: TGTGCCATCAGTGACAGGGGAGGCAATCAGCCCCAGCATTTT. Protein product: CAISDRGGNQPQHF.

This clone was picked up one time. This chain links TRBV7-6 with TRBJ2-3; D is possibly TRBD2 (6 bases). The CDR3 totals 17 residues. The germline V and J ends were trimmed by 0 bases and 0 bases, with 13 bases remaining between them. The V gene's germline CDR1 is SGHVS and CDR2 FNYEAQ. CDR3 DNA: TGTGCCAGCAGCTTAGCGCGGGACCAAACTAGCACAGATACGCAGTATTTT. Amino acids: CASSLARDQTSTDTQYF.

The DNA for the CDR3 is TGTGCCAGCAGTCCACAGGGCTACGAGCAGTACTTC. This sequence encodes CASSPQGYEQYF. The chain has TRBV27 and TRBJ2-7; D may be TRBD1 (6 bases). There are 12 residues in the CDR3. Between the trimmed V and J ends, which lost 5 bases and 3 bases, there was a span of 8 bases. The germline V gene encodes CDR1 MNHEY and CDR2 SMNVEV (reference sequence).

The chain uses TRBV5-1 and TRBJ1-2; D is possibly TRBD1 (5 bases). V was pared by 6 bases and J by 1 base, with 7 bases between. The germline CDR1 and CDR2 sequences are SGHRS and YFSETQ. CDR3 length: 12 residues. Written as DNA, the CDR3 is TGCGCCAGCATTACAGGTAACTATGGCTACACCTTC. Translating it yields CASITGNYGYTF.

The chain links TRBV11-2 to TRBJ1-4, with TRBD1 identical over 11 bases. This CDR3 has 15 amino acids. The germline gives CDR1 SGHAT, CDR2 FQNNGV. V gave up 2 bases and J gave up 6 bases; unmatched junction bases: 2. CDR3 sequence: CASSLKGQGDEKLFF. The DNA of the CDR3 is TGTGCCAGCAGCTTAAAGGGACAGGGGGATGAAAAACTGTTTTTT.

The chain combines TRBV28 with TRBJ2-1; the D is unclear. V was pared by 3 bases and J by 5 bases, with 5 bases between. The CDR3 is 12 residues long. Germline V lookup: CDR1 MDHEN, CDR2 SYDVKM. In nucleotides, the CDR3 is TGTGCCAGCAGTTTGGCCGACAATGAGCAGTTCTTC. Protein product: CASSLADNEQFF.

V usage is TRBV5-1 and J usage is TRBJ2-5; the D is unclear. From germline, CDR1 is SGHRS and CDR2 YFSETQ. Deletions cut 3 bases from V and 0 bases from J, with 9 bases between. This CDR3 contains 14 residues. This chain's CDR3 is CASSSMSYQETQYF. In nucleotides, the CDR3 is TGCGCCAGCAGCTCTATGTCGTACCAAGAGACCCAGTACTTC.

The chain couples TRBV5-6 to TRBJ2-7, with 8 bases identical to TRBD1. The CDR3 is made up of 14 amino acids. The J segment lost 4 bases and the V segment lost 2 bases, leaving 5 bases of the junction unmatched. Germline-derived CDR1 and CDR2 are SGHDT and YYEEEE. The CDR3 DNA sequence: TGTGCCAGCAGCTTAGGACAGGGAGGTTACGAGCAGTACTTC. Translation gives CASSLGQGGYEQYF.

V is TRBV4-2 and J is TRBJ1-1; a possible D gene is TRBD1 (5 bases). This CDR3 is 15 amino acids long. Germline V lookup: CDR1 LGHNA, CDR2 YNFKEQ. The V and J ends lost 1 base and 5 bases respectively, with 14 bases between them. CDR3 protein: CASSQAGGEGTEAFF. DNA for the CDR3: TGTGCCAGCAGCCAAGCGGGAGGGGAGGGGACTGAAGCTTTCTTT.

The gene calls are TRBV2 and TRBJ2-1; no firm D call. CDR3 length: 14 residues. V was trimmed by 6 bases and J by 2 bases, leaving 11 bases between them. CDR1 SNHLY and CDR2 FYNNEI come from the germline V gene. The CDR3 DNA reads TGTGCCAGCAGACCGACACCCGCCTACAATGAGCAGTTCTTC. Its protein product is CASRPTPAYNEQFF.

This chain uses TRBV4-1 with TRBJ2-3; tentatively, D is TRBD2 (5 bases). V was cut by 6 bases and J by 8 bases, with 21 bases left in between. In germline, CDR1 is MGHRA, CDR2 YSYEKL. The CDR3 sequence is 15 residues long. DNA of the CDR3: TGCGCCAGCAGTCATCCCGCCCCGGAGGAAGGTACGCAGTATTTT. Encoded protein: CASSHPAPEEGTQYF.

The chain uses TRBV23-1 and TRBJ2-6; tentative D call: TRBD2 (6 bases). Being an ORF, TRBV23-1 has a function that is uncertain. V lost 0 bases to trimming and J lost 0 bases, with 21 bases between them. The CDR3 totals 21 residues. The CDR3 DNA sequence: TGCGCCAGCAGTCAATCGGGGTACCCGGGAGCCCCACACTCTGGGGCCAACGTCCTGACTTTC. This sequence encodes CASSQSGYPGAPHSGANVLTF.

The J gene is TRBJ2-1, the V gene TRBV19, with 7 bases lining up with TRBD2. V was clipped by 6 bases and J by 10 bases; unmatched bases: 12. From germline, CDR1 is LNHDA and CDR2 SQIVND (reference sequence). The CDR3 loop spans 14 amino acids. This chain's CDR3 is CASSPSGPSREQFF. Here the CDR3 DNA reads TGTGCCAGTAGCCCTAGCGGACCCTCGCGGGAGCAGTTCTTC.

This clone was detected a few times. The chain links TRBV6-1 to TRBJ1-6, with 7 positions matching TRBD1. The CDR3 length is 15 residues. From germline, CDR1 is MNHNS and CDR2 SASEGT. Unmatched junction bases numbered 7, after V lost 3 bases and J lost 8 bases. CDR3 nucleotide sequence: TGTGCCAGCAGTGATCAGGGGGACGGGCATTCACCCCTCCACTTT. Translation gives CASSDQGDGHSPLHF.

This chain joins TRBV4-1 and TRBJ2-5; 9 bases agree with TRBD2. Germline-derived CDR1 and CDR2 are MGHRA and YSYEKL. The V gene end was trimmed by 1 base and the J gene end by 5 bases; junction bases not matched to a gene: 8. The CDR3 totals 16 residues. As DNA, the CDR3 is TGCGCCAGCAGCCAAGGCAGCCTAGCGGGGATGGAGACCCAGTACTTC. This translates into CASSQGSLAGMETQYF.

The genes are TRBV7-2 and TRBJ2-7, with 9 positions matching TRBD2. The CDR3 loop spans 15 amino acids. CDR1 is SGHTA and CDR2 is FQGNSA in the germline V gene. V lost 2 bases and J lost 4; bases outside the gene matches: 6. The CDR3 spells CASSLRLAGPYEQYF. The CDR3, as DNA: TGTGCCAGCAGCTTACGGCTAGCGGGGCCATACGAGCAGTACTTC.

The chain has TRBV23-1 and TRBJ2-5; 9 bases map to TRBD1. Being an ORF, TRBV23-1 has a function that is uncertain. The CDR3 consists of 17 residues. V lost 6 bases and J lost 6; bases outside the gene matches: 17. In nucleotides, the CDR3 is TGCGCCAGCAGACCCTACACCCCCCCTGGACAGGGGCAGACCCAGTACTTC. This encodes CASRPYTPPGQGQTQYF.

This clone was observed a handful of times. The chain has TRBV9 and TRBJ2-7; D gene uncertain. The V gene lost 0 bases and the J gene lost 7 bases, with 11 bases spanning the gap. This CDR3 spans 13 amino acids. The germline V gene has CDR1 SGDLS and CDR2 YYNGEE. DNA for the CDR3: TGTGCCAGCAGCGTAGGAGGCTTCGGAGAGCAGTACTTC. Its translation: CASSVGGFGEQYF.

V gene TRBV19 combines with J gene TRBJ2-1; TRBD2 is a possible D gene (6 bases). The CDR3 is made up of 17 amino acids. From germline, CDR1 is LNHDA and CDR2 SQIVND (reference sequence). The V gene lost 10 bases and the J gene lost 1 base, with 23 bases spanning the gap. In DNA, the CDR3 is TGTGCCACGTACGGCGGGAAATACACAGGTTCCTACAATGAGCAGTTCTTC. This gives the protein CATYGGKYTGSYNEQFF.

This chain links TRBV7-8 with TRBJ2-3; weak D call: TRBD2 (6 bases). This CDR3 has 15 amino acids. CDR1 is SGHVS and CDR2 is FQNEAQ in the germline V gene. Trimming stripped 3 bases from V and 2 bases from J, with 12 bases between. This CDR3 reads CASSFSAGPTDTQYF. The CDR3 coding sequence is TGTGCCAGCAGCTTCTCAGCGGGCCCCACAGATACGCAGTATTTT. The full variable domain, rest sourced from reference TRBV7-8 and TRBJ2-3, is GAGVSQSPRYKVAKRGQDVALRCDPISGHVSLFWYQQALGQGPEFLTYFQNEAQLDKSGLPSDRFFAERPEGSVSTLKIQRTQQEDSAVYLCASSFSAGPTDTQYFGPGTRLTVL.

This chain links TRBV3-1 (or the pseudogene TRBV3-2) with TRBJ2-2; 7 bases fit TRBD1. The germline gives CDR1 LGHDT, CDR2 YNNKEL (reference sequence). The V gene end was trimmed by 0 bases and the J gene end by 5 bases; junction bases not matched to a gene: 9. CDR3 size: 17 residues. The CDR3 nucleotides read TGTGCCAGCAGCCAAGAAACAGTGACAGGGAAGACCGGGGAGCTGTTTTTT. Protein sequence: CASSQETVTGKTGELFF.

V is TRBV6-5 and J is TRBJ2-1; D might be TRBD2 (6 bases). The V gene's germline CDR1 is MNHEY and CDR2 SVGAGI. This CDR3 region has 14 residues. Between the trimmed V and J ends, which lost 6 bases and 4 bases, there was a span of 13 bases. In DNA, the CDR3 is TGTGCCAGCAGGGAGGGCGGGGATTACAATGAGCAGTTCTTC. Protein: CASREGGDYNEQFF.

This clone has only one observation. The chain carries TRBV6-1 and TRBJ2-1, with 8 bases identical to TRBD2. Germline CDR1 is MNHNS and CDR2 is SASEGT. The CDR3 runs to 17 residues. V was clipped by 2 bases and J by 7 bases; unmatched bases: 13. The CDR3: CASSEKQGLGGSNEQFF. CDR3 nucleotide sequence: TGTGCCAGCAGTGAAAAACAGGGACTAGGAGGATCGAATGAGCAGTTCTTC.

The chain couples TRBV2 to TRBJ2-3, with 9 bases lining up with TRBD2. V gave up 4 bases and J gave up 5 bases; unmatched junction bases: 4. Germline V lookup: CDR1 SNHLY, CDR2 FYNNEI. The CDR3 is 14 amino acids. CDR3 nucleotides: TGTGCCAGCAGTGGGCTAGCGGGGAGAGATACGCAGTATTTT. Residues: CASSGLAGRDTQYF.

The V call is TRBV4-1, the J call TRBJ2-3, with TRBD1 identical over 10 bases. The germline V gene encodes CDR1 MGHRA and CDR2 YSYEKL. This CDR3 is built from 15 residues. Germline trimming cut 5 bases from V and 5 bases from J; bases unmatched to any gene: 7. CDR3: CASSSPGQGKDTQYF. The CDR3 DNA reads as TGCGCCAGCAGCTCTCCGGGACAGGGGAAAGATACGCAGTATTTT.

V gene TRBV7-3 combines with J gene TRBJ2-1, with TRBD1 matching 8 bases. The CDR3 runs 14 residues. The J segment lost 8 bases and the V segment lost 3 bases, leaving 6 bases of the junction unmatched. The germline gives CDR1 SGHTA, CDR2 FQGTGA. The CDR3 nucleotides read TGTGCCAGCAGCTTGGGGACAGGAGAGGATGAGCAGTTCTTC. It codes for CASSLGTGEDEQFF.

The chain combines TRBV6-5 with TRBJ2-7; D is perhaps TRBD1 (6 bases). V shed 6 bases and J shed 1 base, with 13 bases lying between them. This CDR3 has 14 amino acids. Looked up from germline, CDR1 is MNHEY and CDR2 is SVGAGI. The CDR3 bases are TGTGCCAGCAGGAGGACAGCTACGTCCTACGAGCAGTACTTC. This sequence encodes CASRRTATSYEQYF.

The V gene is TRBV7-9, the J gene TRBJ1-2; 9 bases fit TRBD1. The CDR3 spans 17 residues. J gave up 0 bases and V 5 bases, and 10 bases lay outside the gene matches. From germline, CDR1 is SEHNR and CDR2 FQNEAQ (reference sequence). CDR3 sequence: CASSLRPGQGANYGYTF. DNA for the CDR3: TGTGCCAGCAGCCTTAGGCCGGGACAGGGTGCTAACTATGGCTACACCTTC. The whole variable domain, filled in from reference TRBV7-9 and TRBJ1-2, reads DTGVSQNPRHKITKRGQNVTFRCDPISEHNRLYWYRQTLGQGPEFLTYFQNEAQLEKSRLLSDRFSAERPKGSFSTLEIQRTEQGDSAMYLCASSLRPGQGANYGYTFGSGTRLTVV.

This chain connects TRBV4-1 to TRBJ2-7, with a tentative D call TRBD2 (5 bases). V was shortened by 1 base and J by 2 bases, with 12 bases between the two germline ends. The CDR3 is made up of 15 amino acids. Germline V gives CDR1 MGHRA, CDR2 YSYEKL. CDR3 DNA: TGCGCCAGCAGCCAAGGGACTTTGGGAGCCTACGAGCAGTACTTC. Translation: CASSQGTLGAYEQYF.

The V gene is TRBV3-1 (or the pseudogene TRBV3-2), the J gene TRBJ2-3; D is perhaps TRBD1 (7 bases). The CDR3 is 14 amino acids. V lost 5 bases, J lost 6 bases, and 15 bases lay in between. From germline, CDR1 is LGHDT and CDR2 YNNKEL (reference sequence). The CDR3 loop is CASSKATGRDTQYF. CDR3 nucleotides: TGTGCCAGCAGCAAAGCGACAGGGAGGGATACGCAGTATTTT.